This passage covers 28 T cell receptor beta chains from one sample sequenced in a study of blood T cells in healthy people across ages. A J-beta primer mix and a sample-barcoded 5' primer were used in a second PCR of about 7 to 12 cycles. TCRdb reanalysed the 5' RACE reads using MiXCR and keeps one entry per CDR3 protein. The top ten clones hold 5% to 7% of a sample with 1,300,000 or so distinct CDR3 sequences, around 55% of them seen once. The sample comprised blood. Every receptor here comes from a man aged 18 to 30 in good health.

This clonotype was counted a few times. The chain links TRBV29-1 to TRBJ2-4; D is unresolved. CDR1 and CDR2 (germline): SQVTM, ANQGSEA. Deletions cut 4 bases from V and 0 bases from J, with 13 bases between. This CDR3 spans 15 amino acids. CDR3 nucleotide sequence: TGCAGCGTTGTAGGCGACGATAGAGCCAAAAACATTCAGTACTTC. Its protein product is CSVVGDDRAKNIQYF.

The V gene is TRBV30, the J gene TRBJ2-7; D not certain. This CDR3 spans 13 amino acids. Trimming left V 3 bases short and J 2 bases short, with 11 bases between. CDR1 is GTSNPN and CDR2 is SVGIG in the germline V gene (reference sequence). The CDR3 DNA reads TGTGCCTGGAGCCTCTCGGACCCCTACGAGCAGTACTTC. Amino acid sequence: CAWSLSDPYEQYF.

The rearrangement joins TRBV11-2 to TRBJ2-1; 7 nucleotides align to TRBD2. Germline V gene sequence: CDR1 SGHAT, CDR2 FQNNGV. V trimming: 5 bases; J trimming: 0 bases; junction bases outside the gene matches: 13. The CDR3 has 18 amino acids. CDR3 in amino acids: CASSLVQVPGGSYNEQFF. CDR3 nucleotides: TGTGCCAGCAGCCTTGTCCAGGTGCCGGGGGGCTCCTACAATGAGCAGTTCTTC.

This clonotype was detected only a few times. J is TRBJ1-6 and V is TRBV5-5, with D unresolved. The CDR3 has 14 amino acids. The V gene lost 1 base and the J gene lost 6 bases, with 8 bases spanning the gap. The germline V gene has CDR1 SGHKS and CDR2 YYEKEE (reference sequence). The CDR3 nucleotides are TGTGCCAGCAGCTTGTCAGGAGTTAATTCACCCCTCCACTTT. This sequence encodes CASSLSGVNSPLHF.

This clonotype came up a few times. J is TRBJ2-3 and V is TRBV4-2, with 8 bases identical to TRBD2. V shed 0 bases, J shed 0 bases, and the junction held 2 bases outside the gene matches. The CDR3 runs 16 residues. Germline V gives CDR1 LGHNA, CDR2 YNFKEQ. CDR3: CASSQDERGSTDTQYF. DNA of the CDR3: TGTGCCAGCAGCCAAGATGAGCGGGGGAGCACAGATACGCAGTATTTT.

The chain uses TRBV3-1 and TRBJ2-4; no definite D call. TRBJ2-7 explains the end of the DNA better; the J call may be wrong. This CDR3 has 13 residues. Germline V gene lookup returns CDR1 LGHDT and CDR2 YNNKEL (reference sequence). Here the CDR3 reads CASSQMLAYEQYF. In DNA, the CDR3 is TGTGCCAGCAGCCAAATGTTGGCCTACGAGCAGTACTTC.

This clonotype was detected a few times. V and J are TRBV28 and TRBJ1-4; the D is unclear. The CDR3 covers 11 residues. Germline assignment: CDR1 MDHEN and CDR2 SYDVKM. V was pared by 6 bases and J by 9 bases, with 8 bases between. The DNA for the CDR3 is TGTGCCAGCAGCTCGGGCAAAAAACTGTTTTTT. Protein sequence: CASSSGKKLFF.

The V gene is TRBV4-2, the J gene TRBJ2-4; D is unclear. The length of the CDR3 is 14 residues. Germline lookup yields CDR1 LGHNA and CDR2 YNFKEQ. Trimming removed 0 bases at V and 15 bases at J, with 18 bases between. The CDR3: CASSQDHGIPPVYF. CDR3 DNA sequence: TGTGCCAGCAGCCAAGATCATGGGATCCCCCCGGTGTACTTC.

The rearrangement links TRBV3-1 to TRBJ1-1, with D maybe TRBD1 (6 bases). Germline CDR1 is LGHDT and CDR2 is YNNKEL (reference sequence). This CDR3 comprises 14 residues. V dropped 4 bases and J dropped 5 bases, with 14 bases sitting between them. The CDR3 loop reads CASSPTGSGTEAFF. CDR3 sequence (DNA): TGTGCCAGCAGCCCAACAGGGTCAGGGACTGAAGCTTTCTTT.

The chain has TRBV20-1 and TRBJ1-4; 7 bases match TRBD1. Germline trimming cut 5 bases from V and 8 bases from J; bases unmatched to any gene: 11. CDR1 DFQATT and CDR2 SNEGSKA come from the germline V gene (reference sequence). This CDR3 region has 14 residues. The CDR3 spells CSAPTGEGGEKLFF. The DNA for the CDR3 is TGCAGTGCTCCTACAGGGGAAGGTGGCGAAAAACTGTTTTTT.

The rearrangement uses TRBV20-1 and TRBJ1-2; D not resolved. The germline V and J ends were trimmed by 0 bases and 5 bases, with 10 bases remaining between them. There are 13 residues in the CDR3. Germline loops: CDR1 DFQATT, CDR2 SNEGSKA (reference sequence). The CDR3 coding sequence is TGCAGTGCTAGAGATGGGTTTGGGTATGGCTACACCTTC. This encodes CSARDGFGYGYTF.

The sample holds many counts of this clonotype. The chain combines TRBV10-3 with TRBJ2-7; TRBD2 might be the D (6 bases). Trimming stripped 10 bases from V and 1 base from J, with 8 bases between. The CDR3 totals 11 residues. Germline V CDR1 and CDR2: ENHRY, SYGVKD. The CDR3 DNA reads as TGTGCCAGCGGAGGGTCCTACGAGCAGTACTTC. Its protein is CASGGSYEQYF.

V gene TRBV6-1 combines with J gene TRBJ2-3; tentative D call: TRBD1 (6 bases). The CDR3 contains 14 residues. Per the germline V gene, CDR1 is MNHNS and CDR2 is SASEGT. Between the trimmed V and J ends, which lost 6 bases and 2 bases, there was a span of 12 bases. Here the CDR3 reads CASRWTANTDTQYF. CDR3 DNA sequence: TGTGCCAGCAGGTGGACAGCGAACACAGATACGCAGTATTTT.

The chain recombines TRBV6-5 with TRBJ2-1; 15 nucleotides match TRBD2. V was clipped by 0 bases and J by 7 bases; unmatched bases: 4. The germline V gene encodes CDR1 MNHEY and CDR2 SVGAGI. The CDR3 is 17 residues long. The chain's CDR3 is CASSYSLGLAGGNEQFF. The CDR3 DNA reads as TGTGCCAGCAGTTACTCTCTGGGACTAGCGGGAGGTAATGAGCAGTTCTTC.

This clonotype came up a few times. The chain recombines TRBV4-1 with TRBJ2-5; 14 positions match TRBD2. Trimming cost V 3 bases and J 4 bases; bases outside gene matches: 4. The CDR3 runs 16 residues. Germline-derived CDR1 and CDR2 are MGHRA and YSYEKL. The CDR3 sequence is CASSQGLAGEGETQYF. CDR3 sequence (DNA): TGCGCCAGCAGCCAGGGACTAGCGGGAGAGGGAGAGACCCAGTACTTC.

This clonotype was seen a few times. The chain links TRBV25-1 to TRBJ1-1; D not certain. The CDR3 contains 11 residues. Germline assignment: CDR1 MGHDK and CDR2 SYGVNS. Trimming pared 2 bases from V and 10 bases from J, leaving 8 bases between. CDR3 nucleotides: TGTGCCAGCAGTGAAAGCGGGGTAGCTTTCTTT. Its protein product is CASSESGVAFF.

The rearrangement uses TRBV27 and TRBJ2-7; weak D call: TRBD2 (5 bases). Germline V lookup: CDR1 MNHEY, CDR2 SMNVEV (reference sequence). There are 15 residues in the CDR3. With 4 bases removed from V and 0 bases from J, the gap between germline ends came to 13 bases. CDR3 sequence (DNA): TGTGCCAGCAGTTCAAGCGGAACCAACTCCTACGAGCAGTACTTC. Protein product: CASSSSGTNSYEQYF.

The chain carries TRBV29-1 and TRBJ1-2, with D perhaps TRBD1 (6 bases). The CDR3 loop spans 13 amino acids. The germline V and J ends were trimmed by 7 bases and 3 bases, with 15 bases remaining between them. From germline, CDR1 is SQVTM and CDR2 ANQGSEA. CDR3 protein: CSAKATGDYGYTF. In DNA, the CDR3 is TGCAGCGCCAAGGCGACAGGAGACTATGGCTACACCTTC.

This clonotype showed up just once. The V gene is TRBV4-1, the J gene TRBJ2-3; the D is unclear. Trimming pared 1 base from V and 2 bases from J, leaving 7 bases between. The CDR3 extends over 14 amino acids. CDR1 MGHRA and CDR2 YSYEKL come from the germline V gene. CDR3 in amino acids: CASSQVTTTDTQYF. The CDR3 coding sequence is TGCGCCAGCAGCCAAGTTACCACCACAGATACGCAGTATTTT.

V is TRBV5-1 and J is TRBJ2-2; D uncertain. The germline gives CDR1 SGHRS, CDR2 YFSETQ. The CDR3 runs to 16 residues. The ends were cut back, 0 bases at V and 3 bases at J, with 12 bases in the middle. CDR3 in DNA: TGCGCCAGCAGCTTGGTTGCACTACGTTACACCGGGGAGCTGTTTTTT. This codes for CASSLVALRYTGELFF.

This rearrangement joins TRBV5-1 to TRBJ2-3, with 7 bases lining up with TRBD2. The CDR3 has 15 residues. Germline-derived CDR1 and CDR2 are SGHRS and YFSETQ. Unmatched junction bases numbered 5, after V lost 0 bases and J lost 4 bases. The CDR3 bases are TGCGCCAGCAGCTTGGGTGGCGGGAGTTCAGATACGCAGTATTTT. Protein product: CASSLGGGSSDTQYF.

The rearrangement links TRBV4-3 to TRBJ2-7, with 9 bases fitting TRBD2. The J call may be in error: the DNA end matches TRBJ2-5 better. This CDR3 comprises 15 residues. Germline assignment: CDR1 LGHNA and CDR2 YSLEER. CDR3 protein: CASSRTVGLAETQYF. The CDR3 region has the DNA TGCGCCAGCAGCCGTACTGTAGGACTAGCGGAGACCCAGTACTTC.

The CDR3 nucleotides read TGCAGTGCTTCGCTTCACATTCTCGGACAGGGATTTGATGGCTACACCTTC. Encoded protein: CSASLHILGQGFDGYTF. This chain links TRBV20-1 with TRBJ1-2, with 8 bases identical to TRBD1. The ends lost 5 bases at V and 6 bases at J; junction bases unmatched: 20. CDR3 length: 17 amino acids. Germline V gives CDR1 DFQATT, CDR2 SNEGSKA (reference sequence).

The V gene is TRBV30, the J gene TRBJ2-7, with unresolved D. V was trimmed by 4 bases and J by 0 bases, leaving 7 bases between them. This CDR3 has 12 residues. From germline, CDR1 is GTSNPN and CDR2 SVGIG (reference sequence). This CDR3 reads CAWNLHSYEQYF. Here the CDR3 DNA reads TGTGCCTGGAATCTGCACTCCTACGAGCAGTACTTC.

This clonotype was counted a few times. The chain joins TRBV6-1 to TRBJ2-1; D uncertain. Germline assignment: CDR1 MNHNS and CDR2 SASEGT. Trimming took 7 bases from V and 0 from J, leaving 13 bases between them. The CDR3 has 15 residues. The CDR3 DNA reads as TGTGCCAGCACCCGTAGCCCCAGCTCCTACAATGAGCAGTTCTTC. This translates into CASTRSPSSYNEQFF.

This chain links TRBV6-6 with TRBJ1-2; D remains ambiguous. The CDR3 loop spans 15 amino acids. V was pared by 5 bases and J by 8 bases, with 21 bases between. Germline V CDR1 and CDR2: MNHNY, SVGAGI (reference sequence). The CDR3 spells CASSPSRASLGGYTF. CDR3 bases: TGTGCCAGCAGTCCCTCACGGGCATCCTTGGGGGGCTACACCTTC.

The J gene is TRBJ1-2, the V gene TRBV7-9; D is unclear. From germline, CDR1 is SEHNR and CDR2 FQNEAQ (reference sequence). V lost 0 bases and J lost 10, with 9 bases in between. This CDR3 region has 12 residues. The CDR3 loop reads CASSLAKGDYTF. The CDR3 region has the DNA TGTGCCAGCAGCTTAGCAAAGGGCGACTACACCTTC.

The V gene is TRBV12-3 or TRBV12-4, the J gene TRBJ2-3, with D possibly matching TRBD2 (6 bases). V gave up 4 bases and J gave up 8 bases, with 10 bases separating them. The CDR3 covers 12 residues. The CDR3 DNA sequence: TGTGCCAGCAGTTGGCAGGAGGGTACGCAGTATTTT. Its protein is CASSWQEGTQYF.